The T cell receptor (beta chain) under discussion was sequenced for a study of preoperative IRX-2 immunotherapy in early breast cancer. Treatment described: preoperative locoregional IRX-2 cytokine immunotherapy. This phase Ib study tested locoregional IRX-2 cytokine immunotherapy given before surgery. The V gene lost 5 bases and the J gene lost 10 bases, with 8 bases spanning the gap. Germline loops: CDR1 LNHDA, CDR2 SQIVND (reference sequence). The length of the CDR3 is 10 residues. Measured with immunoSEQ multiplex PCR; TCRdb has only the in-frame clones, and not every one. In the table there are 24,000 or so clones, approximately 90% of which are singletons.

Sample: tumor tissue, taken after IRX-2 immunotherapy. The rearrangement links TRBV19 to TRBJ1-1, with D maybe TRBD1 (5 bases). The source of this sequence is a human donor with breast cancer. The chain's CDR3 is CASSEGPAFF. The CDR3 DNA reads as TGTGCCAGTAGTGAGGGGCCAGCTTTCTTT.